This T cell receptor beta chain was identified during a study of control samples from healthy donors and cancer patients. Clones were sequenced by immunoSEQ multiplex PCR, and TCRdb holds only the in-frame ones, with some missing. The sample includes 390,000 or so clones, 90% of them seen just once. CDR1 MDHEN and CDR2 SYDVKM come from the germline V gene. CDR3 size: 19 residues. With 3 bases removed from V and 4 bases from J, the gap between germline ends came to 25 bases. The chain uses TRBV28 and TRBJ1-5, with D perhaps matching TRBD1 (6 bases). The material sequenced was PBMCs. The origin of this receptor is a man in his forties or fifties with head and neck cancer. The CDR3 DNA sequence: TGTGCCAGCAGTTTCCGGAATACTTTCCTTGACAGGTCGAATCAGCCCCAGCATTTT. It yields the protein CASSFRNTFLDRSNQPQHF.